This TCR beta chain was sequenced during a study of cytomegalovirus exposure and HLA in healthy donors (dated by TCRdb to between 2016 and 2019). Describing the broader study: An earlier analysis of roughly 500 of the donors reported over 250 Gb of sequence data and 100 million to 120 million unique TCR beta sequences obtained from some 170 million T cells. A later genetic analysis used genome-wide SNP genotypes for about 65% of the roughly 700 donors, treating that subset as a discovery cohort. Among about 370 genotyped donors of the cohort, an average of approximately 200,000 unique TCR beta nucleotide sequences was sequenced per donor, of which roughly 17% were non-productive. HLA typing covered class I and class II loci at four-digit resolution. The study was designed to test whether signatures of past pathogen exposure could be identified by cataloging public T cell receptors. A later analysis re-examined previously published TCR beta repertoires from 500 to 700 donors and added high-resolution HLA genotyping to investigate patterns of TCR occurrence. Along with the approximately 600-subject first cohort, a separate validation cohort of over 90 different subjects was used. High-throughput TCR immunosequencing, statistical association of individual TCRs with disease status, and machine learning were combined to predict cytomegalovirus infection status. Donor age, sex, ethnicity and CMV serostatus were compiled alongside the repertoire data. Typing coverage varied by locus: roughly 620-640 donors for A, B, C, DRB1 and DQB1; about 520 for DQA1; more than 600 for DPA1; roughly 450 for DPB1. Roughly five DR-DQ haplotypes were treated as single units for association and clustering because of strong linkage in the cohort. Every discovery cohort repertoire had been produced on one sequencing platform. An early release covering about 600 HLA-typed donors comprised approximately 290 gigabases of sequencing data and tens of millions of unique TCR sequences. Using immunosequencing, the study profiled T cell repertoires from 500 to 800 subjects and related those repertoires to cytomegalovirus serostatus. The genetic ancestry cluster associated with self-reported Caucasian donors included 80% to 90% of the 398 genotyped donors. Rather than using new phenotypic data, the later analysis identified candidate immune exposures from TCR beta sequences and from how often those sequences occurred across donors. An earlier analysis of 587 of the donors used high-throughput TCR beta sequencing to judge whether each TCR beta V gene segment behaved as functional or pseudogenic. What the research found in general, with its limitations: A cluster of highly shared sequence variants was judged likely to represent a technical artifact of the sequencing pipeline. A later genetic analysis reported fewer N-insertions in productive TCRs among donors in an Asian-associated ancestry cluster than the 666-donor mean. In a later analysis, most CMV-associated TCR beta chains were found to appear HLA-restricted, with HLA associations seemingly driven largely by CMV exposure. Sequencing depth was assumed to be roughly uniform across donors in the presence/absence analyses, though that assumption may not hold. Because some donors lacked HLA typing at each locus, the association tests relied only on the typed subset. Across donors, most TCR sequences were observed very rarely, whereas some public TCRs were present in many individuals. Specific HLA alleles were associated with roughly 17,000 TCR beta sequences at a false discovery rate of 0.05 in a later analysis. A later analysis found that TCR association rates varied across HLA loci, with DRB1 alleles showing the most associated TCRs and HLA-C alleles the fewest. An earlier analysis of approximately 570 of the donors showed that most TCR beta V segments appeared in productive rearrangements either about 87% or about 30% of the time, which broadly matched IMGT annotations. In a later analysis, several top co-occurrence clusters were reported to appear linked to parvovirus B19, influenza, CMV and Epstein-Barr virus. A further reported finding was that TCR beta sequences accurately predicted the HLA-A and HLA-B alleles for most subjects in the first cohort. The earlier analysis of some 540 of the donors excluded seventeen rarely observed V segments, including chromosome 9 orphons, because counts were too low. A few of the identified cytomegalovirus-associated TCR beta chains were confirmed in vitro to be specific for cytomegalovirus antigens. The study gave a list of some 150 TCR beta chains associated with cytomegalovirus. V-gene and J-gene trimming of TCR beta chains was associated with a missense DCLRE1C variant in a later genetic analysis, and the association was replicated in an independent cohort. According to the authors, the approach could potentially be generalized to other disease states and immunological phenotypes. When HLA alleles, especially DR and DQ, strongly co-occurred, attributing TCR associations to individual alleles was difficult. The only immune exposure information available for the cohort was CMV serostatus. Some IMGT-functional V segments, including TRBV6-2 and TRBV6-3, could not be distinguished by the 87-base-pair reads and were therefore excluded. The cohort was sequenced for TCR beta chains only, and without alpha or paired-chain data the features that could be detected were limited. The classifier was reported to diagnose cytomegalovirus status with high specificity and sensitivity in both the original and validation cohorts. In a later analysis, HLA-associated TCR beta chains were found to be more clonally expanded and to have lower generation probabilities than equally common non-associated chains. Linkage disequilibrium might explain the correlated functional status among segregating V segments, but an unknown experimental factor could not be excluded.

The cohort was made up of 666 healthy bone marrow donors. Cohort members were all nominally healthy when sampled, although unrecorded immune exposures were likely present. The donor tested CMV seronegative, placing the donor among the 350 or so seronegative members of the cohort. A peripheral blood sample was collected from each donor, and TCR beta sequencing was performed on peripheral blood mononuclear cells. The Qiagen DNeasy Blood Extraction Kit was used to extract genomic DNA from the blood cell samples. Library method: the immunoSEQ multiplex PCR assay. A mixture of 60 forward primers for TCR Vbeta segments and 13 reverse primers for TCR Jbeta segments was used in the multiplex PCR. The CDR3 region of rearranged TCR beta genes was amplified from genomic DNA by a multiplex PCR assay. On the Illumina HiSeq System, the amplified TCR beta libraries were sequenced as 87-base-pair reads. Regarding the original processing steps: Across the 500 to 700 repertoires, a later analysis counted 75 million to 90 million unique TCR beta chains, roughly 11 million of which were shared by at least two donors. Raw reads were error-corrected and collapsed into unique sequences with a nearest-neighbor algorithm that merged closely related sequences to remove PCR and sequencing errors. Alignment of CDR3 sequences to IMGT reference sequences was used to assign V, D and J gene segments. For a sequence to be retained, at least a six-nucleotide match to both a V gene segment and a J gene segment was required. A rearrangement counted as productive if the CDR3 had no stop codons and remained in frame with V and J, and every other rearrangement counted as non-productive. Following IMGT convention, CDR3 was defined as the stretch from the second conserved V-encoded cysteine to the conserved J-encoded phenylalanine. The earlier analysis of about 590 of the donors excluded sequences that lacked an unambiguous match to a single V gene segment. In an earlier analysis of 587 of the donors, V segments were called functional above 56.7% productive rearrangements and were called segregating when the between-donor standard deviation exceeded 5%. A statistical classification framework was built for diagnosing cytomegalovirus status from the catalog of TCR beta chain sequences. In a later analysis, TCR nucleotide sequences were compared against IMGT/GENE-DB human TR gene sequences so that V and J genes could be assigned. Using the TCRdist pipeline, a later analysis assigned CDR3 sequences along with most-parsimonious VDJ recombination scenarios. In a later analysis, each TCR beta chain was defined by its CDR3 amino acid sequence together with its V-gene family, and reads without a unique V-gene family were excluded. A later analysis removed 500 to 600 highly shared, low-generation-probability nucleotide sequences to deal with suspected cross-contamination and a sequencing artifact. In a later analysis, a clonal expansion index for each public chain was calculated from normalized within-repertoire ranks of inferred template counts. In a later analysis, generation probabilities were computed with a VDJ recombination model fitted to out-of-frame rearrangements, and the resulting probabilities were checked against IGoR. A later analysis scored TCR-TCR, TCR-HLA and TCR-CMV co-occurrence with hypergeometric tests, applying a repertoire-size bias correction to TCR pairs. False discovery rates were estimated in a later analysis by permuting HLA or CMV assignments 20 times. In a later analysis, co-occurring TCRs were grouped using DBSCAN, with TCRdist sequence similarity added in when clustering inside HLA-allele-positive subsets. For co-occurrence clustering, repertoires with fewer than 30,000 or more than 120,000 public chains were excluded, along with five repertoires with anomalous nucleotide sharing. TCRdb retrieved this table from immuneACCESS and kept in-frame rearrangements only. Not all clones are present; in checked studies, unresolved V genes account for under half, and no reason is known for the remainder. V, J and clone size are taken as reported in that table, and D and trimming were inferred from the DNA itself. The sample includes roughly 150,000 clones, with around 79% observed a single time. The ten largest account for 0.66% of the sample.

Reading the germline V gene (reference sequence) gives CDR1 SEHNR and CDR2 FQNEAQ. V is shortened by 10 bases, J by 0 bases, and the region joining them spans 16 bases. There are 15 amino acids in the CDR3, from cysteine to phenylalanine inclusive. The entry retains the CDR3 DNA only, 45 bases that are in frame from base 1. As regards this clone: Its antigen remains unidentified. Base-call qualities are not available, and no considerably larger clone is one nucleotide away.

Recombination connected TRBV7-9 to TRBJ1-5; there is no confident call for the D gene. The sequenced material came from PBMCs. The clonotype comes from a male donor in good health and CMV-seronegative. The nucleotides are TGTGCCACCTCCTTCGGCAGCGATAGCAATCAGCCCCAGCATTTT. It translates to CATSFGSDSNQPQHF.